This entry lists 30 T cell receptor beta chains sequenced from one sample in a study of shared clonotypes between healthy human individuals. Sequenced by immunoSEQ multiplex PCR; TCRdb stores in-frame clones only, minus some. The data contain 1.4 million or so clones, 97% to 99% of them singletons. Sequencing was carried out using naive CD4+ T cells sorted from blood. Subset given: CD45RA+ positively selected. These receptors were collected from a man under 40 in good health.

CDR3 residues: CASSEARGHAGELFF. The CDR3 coding sequence is TGTGCCAGCAGTGAAGCGCGAGGGCACGCCGGGGAGCTGTTTTTT. The chain combines TRBV2 with TRBJ2-2; possibly TRBD2 for D (5 bases). V was shortened by 0 bases and J by 6 bases, with 11 bases between the two germline ends. There are 15 residues in the CDR3. Germline V gene data show CDR1 as SNHLY and CDR2 as FYNNEI.

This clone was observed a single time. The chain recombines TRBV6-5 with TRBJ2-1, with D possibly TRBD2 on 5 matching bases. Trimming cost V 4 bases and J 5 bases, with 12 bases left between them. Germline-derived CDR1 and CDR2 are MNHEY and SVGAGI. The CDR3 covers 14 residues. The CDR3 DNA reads TGTGCCAGCAGTTTTACTAGGGCCCACAATGAGCAGTTCTTC. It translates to CASSFTRAHNEQFF.

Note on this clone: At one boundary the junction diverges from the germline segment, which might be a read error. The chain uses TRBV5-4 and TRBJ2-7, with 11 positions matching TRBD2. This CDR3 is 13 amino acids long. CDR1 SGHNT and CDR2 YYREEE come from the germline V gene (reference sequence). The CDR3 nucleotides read TGTGCCAGCAGCTTGGTACTAGCGGGAGTGTGGGACTTC. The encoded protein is CASSLVLAGVWDF.

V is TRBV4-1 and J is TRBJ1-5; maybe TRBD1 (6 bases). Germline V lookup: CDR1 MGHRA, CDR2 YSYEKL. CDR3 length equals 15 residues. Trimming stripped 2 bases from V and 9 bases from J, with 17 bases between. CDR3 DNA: TGCGCCAGCAGCCAACCGGACAGATCATTGAGGCCCCAGCATTTT. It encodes CASSQPDRSLRPQHF.

The CDR3 sequence: CASGSSGSYNEQFF. The CDR3 DNA follows: TGTGCCAGTGGGTCTAGCGGGAGCTACAATGAGCAGTTCTTC. This chain uses TRBV6-1 with TRBJ2-1; 10 nucleotides line up with TRBD2. Germline V CDR1 and CDR2: MNHNS, SASEGT. V trimming: 9 bases; J trimming: 3 bases; junction bases outside the gene matches: 5. The length of the CDR3 is 14 residues.

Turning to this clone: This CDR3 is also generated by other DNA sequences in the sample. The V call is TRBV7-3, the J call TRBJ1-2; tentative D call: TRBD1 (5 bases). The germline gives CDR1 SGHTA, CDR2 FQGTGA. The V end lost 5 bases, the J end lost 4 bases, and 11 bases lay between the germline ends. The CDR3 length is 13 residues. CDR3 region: CASSLGQGYGYTF. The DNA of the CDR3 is TGTGCCAGCAGCCTTGGGCAGGGCTATGGCTACACCTTC.

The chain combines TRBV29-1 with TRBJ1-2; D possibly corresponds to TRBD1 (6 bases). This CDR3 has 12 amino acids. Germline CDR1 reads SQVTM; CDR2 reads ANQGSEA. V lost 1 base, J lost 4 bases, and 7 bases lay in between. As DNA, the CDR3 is TGCAGCGTTGAAGGGGACACCTATGGCTACACCTTC. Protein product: CSVEGDTYGYTF. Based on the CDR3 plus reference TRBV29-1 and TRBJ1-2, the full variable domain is SAVISQKPSRDICQRGTSLTIQCQVDSQVTMMFWYRQQPGQSLTLIATANQGSEATYESGFVIDKFPISRPNLTFSTLTVSNMSPEDSSIYLCSVEGDTYGYTFGSGTRLTVV.

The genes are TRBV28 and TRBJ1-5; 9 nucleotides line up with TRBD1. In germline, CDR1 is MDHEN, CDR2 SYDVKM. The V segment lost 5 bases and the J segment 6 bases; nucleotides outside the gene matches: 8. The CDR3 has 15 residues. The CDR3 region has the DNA TGTGCCAGCAGTGCCTCCGGGACAGGGTTTCAGCCCCAGCATTTT. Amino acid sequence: CASSASGTGFQPQHF.

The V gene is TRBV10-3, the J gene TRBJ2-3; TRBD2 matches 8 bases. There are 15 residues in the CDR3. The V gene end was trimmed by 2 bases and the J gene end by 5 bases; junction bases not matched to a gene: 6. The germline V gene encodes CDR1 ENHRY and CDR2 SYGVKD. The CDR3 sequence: CAISEQAGVGDTQYF. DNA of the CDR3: TGTGCCATCAGTGAGCAAGCGGGAGTGGGAGATACGCAGTATTTT.

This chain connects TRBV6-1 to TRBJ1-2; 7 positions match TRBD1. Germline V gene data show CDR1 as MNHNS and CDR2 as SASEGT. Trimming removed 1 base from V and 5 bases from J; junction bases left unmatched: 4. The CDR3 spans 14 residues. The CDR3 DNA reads TGTGCCAGCAGTGAAGACGGGACAGCTTATGGCTACACCTTC. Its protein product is CASSEDGTAYGYTF.

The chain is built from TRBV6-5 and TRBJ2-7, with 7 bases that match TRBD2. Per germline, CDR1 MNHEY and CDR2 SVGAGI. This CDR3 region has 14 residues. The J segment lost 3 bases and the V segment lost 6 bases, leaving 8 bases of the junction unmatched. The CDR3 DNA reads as TGTGCCAGCAGGGACGGGGCTAGCGGCTACGAGCAGTACTTC. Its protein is CASRDGASGYEQYF.

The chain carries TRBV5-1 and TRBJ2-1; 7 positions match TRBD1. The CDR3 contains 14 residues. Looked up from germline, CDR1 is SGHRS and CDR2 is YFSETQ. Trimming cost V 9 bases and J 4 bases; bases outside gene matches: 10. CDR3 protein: CATSPGTAYNEQFF. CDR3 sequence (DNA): TGCGCCACCTCCCCGGGGACAGCATACAATGAGCAGTTCTTC.

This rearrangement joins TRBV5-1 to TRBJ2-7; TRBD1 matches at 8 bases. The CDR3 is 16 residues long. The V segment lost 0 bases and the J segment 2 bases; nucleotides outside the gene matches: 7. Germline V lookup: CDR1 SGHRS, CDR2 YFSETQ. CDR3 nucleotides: TGCGCCAGCAGCTTGGAGCACAGGGGGAGAACCTACGAGCAGTACTTC. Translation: CASSLEHRGRTYEQYF.

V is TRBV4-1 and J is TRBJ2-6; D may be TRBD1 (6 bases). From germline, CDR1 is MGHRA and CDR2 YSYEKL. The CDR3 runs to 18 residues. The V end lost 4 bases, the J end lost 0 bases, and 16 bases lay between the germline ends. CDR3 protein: CASSPLPQGSSGANVLTF. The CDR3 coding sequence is TGCGCCAGCAGCCCACTCCCACAGGGCTCCTCTGGGGCCAACGTCCTGACTTTC.

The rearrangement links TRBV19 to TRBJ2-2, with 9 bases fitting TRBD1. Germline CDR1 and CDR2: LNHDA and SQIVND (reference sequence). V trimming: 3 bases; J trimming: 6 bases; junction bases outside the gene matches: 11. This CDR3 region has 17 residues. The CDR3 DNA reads TGTGCCAGTAGTATGGGTACCGGGACAGGGTGGCCCGGGGAGCTGTTTTTT. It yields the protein CASSMGTGTGWPGELFF.

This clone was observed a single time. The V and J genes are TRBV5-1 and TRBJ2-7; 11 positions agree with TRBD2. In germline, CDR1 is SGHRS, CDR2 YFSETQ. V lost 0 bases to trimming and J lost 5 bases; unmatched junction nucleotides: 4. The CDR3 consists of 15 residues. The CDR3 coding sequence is TGCGCCAGCAGCTTGGTCCGACTAGCGGGAAACGAGCAGTACTTC. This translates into CASSLVRLAGNEQYF.

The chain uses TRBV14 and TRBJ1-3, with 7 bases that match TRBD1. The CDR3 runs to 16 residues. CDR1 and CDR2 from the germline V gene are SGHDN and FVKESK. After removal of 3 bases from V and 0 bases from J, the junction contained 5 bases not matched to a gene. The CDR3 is CASSQITGVSGNTIYF. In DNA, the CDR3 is TGTGCCAGCAGCCAGATTACAGGGGTCTCTGGAAACACCATATATTTT.

CDR3 nucleotides: TGCGCCAGCAGTGAGGAGGGACAGGGACGAGAAGAGACCCAGTACTTC. Amino acids: CASSEEGQGREETQYF. This chain connects TRBV10-2 to TRBJ2-5; 9 bases are a match to TRBD1. The CDR3 loop spans 16 amino acids. V trimming: 2 bases; J trimming: 3 bases; junction bases outside the gene matches: 7. The germline gives CDR1 WSHSY, CDR2 SAAADI.

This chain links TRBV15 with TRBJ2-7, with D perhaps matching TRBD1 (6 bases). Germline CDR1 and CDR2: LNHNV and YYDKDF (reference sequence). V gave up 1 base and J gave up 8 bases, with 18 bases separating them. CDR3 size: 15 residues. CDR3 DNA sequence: TGTGCCACCAGCAGAGGTGTGGGGGCACTCCCACAGCAGTACTTC. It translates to CATSRGVGALPQQYF. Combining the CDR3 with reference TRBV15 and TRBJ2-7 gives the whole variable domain DAMVIQNPRYQVTQFGKPVTLSCSQTLNHNVMYWYQQKSSQAPKLLFHYYDKDFNNEADTPDNFQSRRPNTSFCFLDIRSPGLGDTAMYLCATSRGVGALPQQYFGPGTRLTVT.

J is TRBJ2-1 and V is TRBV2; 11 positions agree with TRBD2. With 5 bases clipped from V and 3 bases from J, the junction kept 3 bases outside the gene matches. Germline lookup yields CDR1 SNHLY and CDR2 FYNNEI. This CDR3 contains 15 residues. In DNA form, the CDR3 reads TGTGCCAGCAGTACGACTAGCGGGAACTACAATGAGCAGTTCTTC. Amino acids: CASSTTSGNYNEQFF. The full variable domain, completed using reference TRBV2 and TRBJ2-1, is EPEVTQTPSHQVTQMGQEVILRCVPISNHLYFYWYRQILGQKVEFLVSFYNNEISEKSEIFDDQFSVERPDGSNFTLKIRSTKLEDSAMYFCASSTTSGNYNEQFFGPGTRLTVL.

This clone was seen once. The CDR3 reads CAWSVSGNEAFF. CDR3 sequence (DNA): TGTGCCTGGAGTGTATCAGGGAATGAAGCTTTCTTT. The V call is TRBV30, the J call TRBJ1-1, with TRBD1 as a possible D gene (5 bases). The length of the CDR3 is 12 residues. The germline gives CDR1 GTSNPN, CDR2 SVGIG (reference sequence). V was pared by 0 bases and J by 7 bases, with 9 bases between.

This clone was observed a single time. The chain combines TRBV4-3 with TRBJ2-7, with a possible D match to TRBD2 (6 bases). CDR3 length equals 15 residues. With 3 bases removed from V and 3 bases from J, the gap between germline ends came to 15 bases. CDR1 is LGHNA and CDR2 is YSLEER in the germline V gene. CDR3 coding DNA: TGCGCCAGCAGCCATCTCCGGGGGTCCCTCTACGAGCAGTACTTC. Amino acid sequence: CASSHLRGSLYEQYF.

The CDR3 DNA is TGCAGCGTTTTTGGCAGGCTAAAGGGGCTGATCTATGGCTACACCTTC. Protein product: CSVFGRLKGLIYGYTF. The chain recombines TRBV29-1 with TRBJ1-2; a possible D gene is TRBD1 (5 bases). Trimming left V 5 bases short and J 4 bases short, with 23 bases between. The germline gives CDR1 SQVTM, CDR2 ANQGSEA. The length of the CDR3 is 16 residues. The complete variable domain, with remaining parts taken from reference TRBV29-1 and TRBJ1-2, reads SAVISQKPSRDICQRGTSLTIQCQVDSQVTMMFWYRQQPGQSLTLIATANQGSEATYESGFVIDKFPISRPNLTFSTLTVSNMSPEDSSIYLCSVFGRLKGLIYGYTFGSGTRLTVV.

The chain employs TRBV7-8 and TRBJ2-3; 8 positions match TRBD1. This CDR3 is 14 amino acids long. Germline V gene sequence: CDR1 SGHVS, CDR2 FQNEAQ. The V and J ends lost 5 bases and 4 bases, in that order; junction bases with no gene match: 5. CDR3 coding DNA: TGTGCCAGCAGCCTTGGACAGGGCGCAGATACGCAGTATTTT. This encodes CASSLGQGADTQYF.

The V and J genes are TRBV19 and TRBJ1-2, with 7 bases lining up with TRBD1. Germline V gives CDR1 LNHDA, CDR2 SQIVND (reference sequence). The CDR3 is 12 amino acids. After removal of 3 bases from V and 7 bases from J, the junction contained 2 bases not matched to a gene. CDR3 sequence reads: CASSIRQGGYTF. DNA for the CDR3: TGTGCCAGTAGTATTCGACAGGGTGGCTACACCTTC.

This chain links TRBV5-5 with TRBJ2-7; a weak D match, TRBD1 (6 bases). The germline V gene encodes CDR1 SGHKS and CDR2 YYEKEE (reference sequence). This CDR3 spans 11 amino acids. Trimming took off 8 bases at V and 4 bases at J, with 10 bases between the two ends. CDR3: CASYRAYEQYF. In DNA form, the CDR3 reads TGTGCCAGTTACAGGGCTTACGAGCAGTACTTC.

The CDR3 sequence is CASSDGTSGLETQYF. CDR3 nucleotides: TGTGCCAGCAGCGATGGGACTAGCGGGCTGGAGACCCAGTACTTC. This chain links TRBV5-4 with TRBJ2-5; 12 bases are a match to TRBD2. The V gene's germline CDR1 is SGHNT and CDR2 YYREEE (reference sequence). Trimming took 4 bases from V and 5 from J; bases not matched to a gene: 6. There are 15 residues in the CDR3. Full variable domain (rest looked up from reference TRBV5-4 and TRBJ2-5): ETGVTQSPTHLIKTRGQQVTLRCSSQSGHNTVSWYQQALGQGPQFIFQYYREEENGRGNFPPRFSGLQFPNYSSELNVNALELDDSALYLCASSDGTSGLETQYFGPGTRLLVL.

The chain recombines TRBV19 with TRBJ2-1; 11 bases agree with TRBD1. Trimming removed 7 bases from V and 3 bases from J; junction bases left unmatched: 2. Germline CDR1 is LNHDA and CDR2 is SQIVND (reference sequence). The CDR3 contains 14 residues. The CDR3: CASKGQGVYNEQFF. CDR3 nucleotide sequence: TGTGCCAGTAAGGGACAGGGGGTCTACAATGAGCAGTTCTTC.

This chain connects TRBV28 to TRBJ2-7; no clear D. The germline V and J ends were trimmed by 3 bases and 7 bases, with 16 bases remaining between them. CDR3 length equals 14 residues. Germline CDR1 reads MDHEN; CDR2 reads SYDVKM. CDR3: CASSFSGGWLEQYF. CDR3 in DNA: TGTGCCAGCAGTTTTTCGGGTGGCTGGTTGGAGCAGTACTTC.

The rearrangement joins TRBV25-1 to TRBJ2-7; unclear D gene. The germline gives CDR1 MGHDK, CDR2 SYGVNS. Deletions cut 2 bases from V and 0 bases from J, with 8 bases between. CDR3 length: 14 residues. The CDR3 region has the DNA TGTGCCAGCAGTGAAAGGCTAAGCTCCTACGAGCAGTACTTC. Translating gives CASSERLSSYEQYF.